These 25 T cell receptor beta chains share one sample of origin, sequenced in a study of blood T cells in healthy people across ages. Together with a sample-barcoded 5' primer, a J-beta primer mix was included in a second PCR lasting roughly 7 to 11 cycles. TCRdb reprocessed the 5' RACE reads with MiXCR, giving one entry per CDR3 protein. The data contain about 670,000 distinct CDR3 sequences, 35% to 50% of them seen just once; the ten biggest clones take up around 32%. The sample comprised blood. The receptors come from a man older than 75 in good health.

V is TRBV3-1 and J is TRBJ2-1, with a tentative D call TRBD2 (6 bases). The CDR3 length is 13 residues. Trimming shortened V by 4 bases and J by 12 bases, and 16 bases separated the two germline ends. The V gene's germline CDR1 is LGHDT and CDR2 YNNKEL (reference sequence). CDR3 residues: CASSRDFQGGQFF. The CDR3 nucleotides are TGTGCCAGCAGCCGGGACTTCCAGGGAGGGCAGTTCTTC.

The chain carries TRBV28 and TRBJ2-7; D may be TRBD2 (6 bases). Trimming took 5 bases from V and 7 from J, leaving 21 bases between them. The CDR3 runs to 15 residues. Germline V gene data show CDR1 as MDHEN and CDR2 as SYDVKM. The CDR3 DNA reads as TGTGCCAGCAGTCTCCTAGCGAGAGTTAGCAATGAGCAGTACTTC. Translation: CASSLLARVSNEQYF.

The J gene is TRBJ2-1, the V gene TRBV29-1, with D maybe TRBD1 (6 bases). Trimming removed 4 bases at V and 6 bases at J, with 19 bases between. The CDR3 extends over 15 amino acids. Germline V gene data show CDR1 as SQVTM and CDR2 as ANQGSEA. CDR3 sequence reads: CSVVPDPGHINEQFF. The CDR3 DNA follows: TGCAGCGTTGTTCCGGATCCGGGACATATCAATGAGCAGTTCTTC.

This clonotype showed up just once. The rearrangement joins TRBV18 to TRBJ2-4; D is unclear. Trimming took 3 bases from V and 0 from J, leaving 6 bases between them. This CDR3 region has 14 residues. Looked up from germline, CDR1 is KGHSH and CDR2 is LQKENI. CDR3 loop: CASSPGLAKNIQYF. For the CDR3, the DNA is TGTGCCAGCTCACCTGGGCTAGCCAAAAACATTCAGTACTTC.

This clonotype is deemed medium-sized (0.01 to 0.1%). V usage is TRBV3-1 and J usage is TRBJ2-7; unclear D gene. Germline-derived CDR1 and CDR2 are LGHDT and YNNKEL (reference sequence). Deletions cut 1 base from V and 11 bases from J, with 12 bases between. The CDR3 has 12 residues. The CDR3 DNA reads TGTGCCAGCAGCCAAGCAAGAGCCTCGAAGTACTTC. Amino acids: CASSQARASKYF.

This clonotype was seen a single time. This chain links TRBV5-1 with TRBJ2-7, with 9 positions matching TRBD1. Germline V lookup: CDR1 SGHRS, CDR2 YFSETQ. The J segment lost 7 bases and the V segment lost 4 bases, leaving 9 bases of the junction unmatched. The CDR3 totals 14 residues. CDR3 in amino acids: CASSPTGGSREQYF. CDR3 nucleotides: TGCGCCAGCAGCCCTACAGGGGGCTCTCGGGAGCAGTACTTC.

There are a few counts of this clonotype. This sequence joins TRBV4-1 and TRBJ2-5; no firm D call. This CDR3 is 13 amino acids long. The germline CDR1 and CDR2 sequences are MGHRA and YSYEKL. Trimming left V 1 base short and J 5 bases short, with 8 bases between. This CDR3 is CASSQGRVETQYF. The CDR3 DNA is TGCGCCAGCAGCCAAGGTCGGGTGGAGACCCAGTACTTC.

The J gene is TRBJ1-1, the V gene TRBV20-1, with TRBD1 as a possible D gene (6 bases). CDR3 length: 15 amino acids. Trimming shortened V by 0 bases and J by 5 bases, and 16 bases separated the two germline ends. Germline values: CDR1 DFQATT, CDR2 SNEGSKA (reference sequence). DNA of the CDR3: TGCAGTGCTAGAGATCCCACAGGGACTGGAACTGAAGCTTTCTTT. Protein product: CSARDPTGTGTEAFF.

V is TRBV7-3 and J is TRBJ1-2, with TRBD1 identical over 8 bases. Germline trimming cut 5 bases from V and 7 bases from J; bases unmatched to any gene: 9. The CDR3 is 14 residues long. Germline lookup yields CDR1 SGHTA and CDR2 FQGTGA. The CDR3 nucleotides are TGTGCCAGCAGCCCTGACAGGGGTTCGGGTGGCTACACCTTC. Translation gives CASSPDRGSGGYTF.

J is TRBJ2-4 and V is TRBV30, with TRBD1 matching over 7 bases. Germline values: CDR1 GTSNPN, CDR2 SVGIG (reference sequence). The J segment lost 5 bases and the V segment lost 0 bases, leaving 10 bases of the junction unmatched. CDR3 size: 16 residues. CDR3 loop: CAWSVGLGTEENIQYF. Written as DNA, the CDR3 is TGTGCCTGGAGTGTAGGTTTGGGGACAGAGGAAAACATTCAGTACTTC.

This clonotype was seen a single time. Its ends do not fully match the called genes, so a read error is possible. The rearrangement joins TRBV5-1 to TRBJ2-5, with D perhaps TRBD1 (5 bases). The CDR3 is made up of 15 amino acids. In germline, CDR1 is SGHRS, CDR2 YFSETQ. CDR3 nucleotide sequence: TGCGCCAACAGCGACGGAACAGGCCTACAAGAGACCCAGTACTTC. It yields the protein CANSDGTGLQETQYF.

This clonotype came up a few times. CDR3: CASSPPGPSQYF. In nucleotides, the CDR3 is TGCGCCAGCAGCCCCCCAGGACCTTCGCAGTATTTT. The chain is built from TRBV5-1 and TRBJ2-3; D is uncertain. The V end was cut by 4 bases, the J end by 10 bases, with 13 bases between. CDR1 is SGHRS and CDR2 is YFSETQ in the germline V gene. This CDR3 spans 12 amino acids.

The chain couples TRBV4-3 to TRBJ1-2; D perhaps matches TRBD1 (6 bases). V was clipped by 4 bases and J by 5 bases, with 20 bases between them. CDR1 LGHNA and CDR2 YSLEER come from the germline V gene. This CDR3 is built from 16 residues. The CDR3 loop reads CASSRGQGILGYGYTF. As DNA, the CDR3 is TGCGCCAGCAGCCGGGGGCAGGGAATCCTAGGATATGGCTACACCTTC.

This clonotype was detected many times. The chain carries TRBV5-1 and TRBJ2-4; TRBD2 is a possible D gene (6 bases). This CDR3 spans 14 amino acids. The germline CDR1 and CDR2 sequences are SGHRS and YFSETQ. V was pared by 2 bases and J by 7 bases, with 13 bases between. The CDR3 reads CASSFPDGGNIQYF. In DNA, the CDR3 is TGCGCCAGCAGCTTCCCGGACGGAGGGAACATTCAGTACTTC.

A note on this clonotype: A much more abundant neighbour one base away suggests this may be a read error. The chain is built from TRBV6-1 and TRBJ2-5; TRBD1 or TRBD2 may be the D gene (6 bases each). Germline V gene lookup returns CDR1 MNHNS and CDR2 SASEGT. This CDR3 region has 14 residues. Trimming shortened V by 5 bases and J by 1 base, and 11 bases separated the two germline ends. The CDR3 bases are TGTGCCAGCAGTTCACAGGGACTCCAAGAGACCCAGTACTTC. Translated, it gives CASSSQGLQETQYF.

DNA of the CDR3: TGCGCCAGTAGCCTCCGCGCAGGGGGCCCGTACAATGAGCAGTTCTTC. Its protein product is CASSLRAGGPYNEQFF. V is TRBV5-1 and J is TRBJ2-1; 8 bases fit TRBD1. The CDR3 runs to 16 residues. Germline V gene data show CDR1 as SGHRS and CDR2 as YFSETQ. The trim removed 8 bases at V and 4 bases at J, leaving 14 bases unmatched.

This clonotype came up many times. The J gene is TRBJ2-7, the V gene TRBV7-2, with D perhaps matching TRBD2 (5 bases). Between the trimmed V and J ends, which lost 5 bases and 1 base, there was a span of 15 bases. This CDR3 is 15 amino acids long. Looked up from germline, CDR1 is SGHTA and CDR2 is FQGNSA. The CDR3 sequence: CASSRPGTGSYEQYF. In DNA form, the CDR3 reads TGTGCCAGCAGCCGACCGGGAACTGGGTCCTACGAGCAGTACTTC.

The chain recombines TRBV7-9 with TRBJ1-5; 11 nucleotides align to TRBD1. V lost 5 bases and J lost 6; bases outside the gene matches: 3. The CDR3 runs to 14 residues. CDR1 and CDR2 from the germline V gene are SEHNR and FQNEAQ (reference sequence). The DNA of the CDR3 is TGTGCCAGCAGCGGACAGGGGGCCATTCAGCCCCAGCATTTT. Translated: CASSGQGAIQPQHF.

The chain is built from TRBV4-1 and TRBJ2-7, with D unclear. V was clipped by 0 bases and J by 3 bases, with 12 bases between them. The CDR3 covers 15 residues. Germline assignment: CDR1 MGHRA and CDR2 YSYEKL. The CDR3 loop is CASSQDGTQLYEQYF. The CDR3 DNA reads TGCGCCAGCAGCCAAGATGGTACACAGCTCTACGAGCAGTACTTC.

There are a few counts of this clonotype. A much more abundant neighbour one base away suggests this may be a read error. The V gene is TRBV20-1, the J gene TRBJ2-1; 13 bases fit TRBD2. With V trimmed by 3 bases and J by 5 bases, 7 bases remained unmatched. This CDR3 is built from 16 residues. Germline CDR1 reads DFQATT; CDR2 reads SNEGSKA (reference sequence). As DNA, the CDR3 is TGCAGTGCTAGGCGGACTAGCGGGGGTCTAGACAATGAGCAGTTCTTC. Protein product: CSARRTSGGLDNEQFF.

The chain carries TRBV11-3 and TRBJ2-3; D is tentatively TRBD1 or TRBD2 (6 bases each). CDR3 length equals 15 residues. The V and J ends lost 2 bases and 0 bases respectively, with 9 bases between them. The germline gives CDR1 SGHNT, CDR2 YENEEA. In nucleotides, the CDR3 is TGTGCCAGCAGCTTAAACGGGGGCAGCACAGATACGCAGTATTTT. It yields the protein CASSLNGGSTDTQYF.

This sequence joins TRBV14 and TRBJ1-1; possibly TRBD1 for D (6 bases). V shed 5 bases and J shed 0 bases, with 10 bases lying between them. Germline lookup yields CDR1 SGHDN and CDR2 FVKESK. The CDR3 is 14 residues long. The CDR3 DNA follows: TGTGCCAGCAGCACCCGGACAGTGAACACTGAAGCTTTCTTT. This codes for CASSTRTVNTEAFF.

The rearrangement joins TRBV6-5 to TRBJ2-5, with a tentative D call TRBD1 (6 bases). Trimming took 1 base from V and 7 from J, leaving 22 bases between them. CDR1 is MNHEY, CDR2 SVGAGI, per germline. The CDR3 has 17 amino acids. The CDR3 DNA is TGTGCCAGCAGTTACTTCCGACAGGCGTCCCAAATGGTGACCCAGTACTTC. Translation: CASSYFRQASQMVTQYF.

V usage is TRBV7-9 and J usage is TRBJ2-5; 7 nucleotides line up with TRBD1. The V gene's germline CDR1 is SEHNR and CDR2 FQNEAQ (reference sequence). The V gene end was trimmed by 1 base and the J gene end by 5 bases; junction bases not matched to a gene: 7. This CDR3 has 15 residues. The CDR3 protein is CASSLVTGPAETQYF. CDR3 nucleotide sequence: TGTGCCAGCAGCTTAGTGACAGGGCCTGCGGAGACCCAGTACTTC. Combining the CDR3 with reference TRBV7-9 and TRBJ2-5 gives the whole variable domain DTGVSQNPRHKITKRGQNVTFRCDPISEHNRLYWYRQTLGQGPEFLTYFQNEAQLEKSRLLSDRFSAERPKGSFSTLEIQRTEQGDSAMYLCASSLVTGPAETQYFGPGTRLLVL.

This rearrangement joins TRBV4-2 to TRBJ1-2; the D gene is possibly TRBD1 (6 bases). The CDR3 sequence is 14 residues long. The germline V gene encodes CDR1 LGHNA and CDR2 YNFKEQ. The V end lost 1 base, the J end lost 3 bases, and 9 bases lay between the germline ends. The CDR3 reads CASSQGPGDYGYTF. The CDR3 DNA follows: TGTGCCAGCAGCCAAGGGCCAGGGGACTATGGCTACACCTTC.